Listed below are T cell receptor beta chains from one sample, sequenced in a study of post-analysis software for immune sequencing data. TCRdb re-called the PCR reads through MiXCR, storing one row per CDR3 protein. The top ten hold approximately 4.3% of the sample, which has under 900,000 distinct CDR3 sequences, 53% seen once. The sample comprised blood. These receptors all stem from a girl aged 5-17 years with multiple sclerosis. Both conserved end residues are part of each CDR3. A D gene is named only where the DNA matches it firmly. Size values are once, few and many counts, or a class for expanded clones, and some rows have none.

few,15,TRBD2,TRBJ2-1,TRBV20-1,CSAGLAGRAYNEQFF,TGCAGTGCTGGCCTAGCGGGACGGGCCTACAATGAGCAGTTCTTC
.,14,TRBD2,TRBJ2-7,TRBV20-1,CSASTSGRTYEQYF,TGCAGTGCTAGTACTAGCGGGAGAACCTACGAGCAGTACTTC
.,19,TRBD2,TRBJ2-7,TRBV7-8,CASSRSGSGGPPLTYEQYF,TGTGCCAGCAGCCGCTCGGGGAGCGGGGGGCCTCCGTTGACCTACGAGCAGTACTTC
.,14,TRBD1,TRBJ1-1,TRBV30,CAWKGQTMNTEAFF,TGTGCCTGGAAGGGACAGACAATGAACACTGAAGCTTTCTTT
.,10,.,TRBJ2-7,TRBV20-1,CSARRGFEYF,TGCAGTGCCCGGCGTGGTTTCGAGTACTTC
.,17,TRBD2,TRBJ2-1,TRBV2,CASRRGLAGAPGNEQFF,TGTGCCAGCCGTCGTGGGCTAGCGGGGGCGCCGGGCAATGAGCAGTTCTTC
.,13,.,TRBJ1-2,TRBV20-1,CSAGVGVTSGYTF,TGCAGTGCTGGGGTAGGGGTAACATCGGGCTACACCTTC
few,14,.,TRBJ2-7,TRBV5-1,CASSLLTGIYEQYF,TGCGCCAGCAGCTTGTTAACAGGTATCTACGAGCAGTACTTC
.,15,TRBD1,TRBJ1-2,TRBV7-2,CASSLVLDRDYGYTF,TGTGCCAGCAGCTTAGTCCTGGACAGGGACTATGGCTACACCTTC
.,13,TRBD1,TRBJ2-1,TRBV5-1,CASTGQVEGEQFF,TGCGCCAGCACGGGACAGGTCGAAGGTGAGCAGTTCTTC
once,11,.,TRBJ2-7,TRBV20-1,CSATRDPLQYF,TGCAGTGCTACCCGGGACCCTCTTCAGTACTTC
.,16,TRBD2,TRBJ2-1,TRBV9,CASSVSGGGAMREQFF,TGTGCCAGCAGCGTATCCGGCGGGGGGGCCATGAGGGAGCAGTTCTTC
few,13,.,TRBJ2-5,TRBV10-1,CASSRRGQETQYF,TGCGCCAGCAGTCGGAGGGGACAAGAGACCCAGTACTTC
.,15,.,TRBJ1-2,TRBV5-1,CASSQVRTGPYGYTF,TGCGCCAGCAGTCAAGTACGGACCGGGCCCTATGGCTACACCTTC
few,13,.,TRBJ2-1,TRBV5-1,CASSIGYRDEQFF,TGCGCCAGCAGCATAGGATACCGGGATGAGCAGTTCTTC
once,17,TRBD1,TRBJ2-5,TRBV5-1,CASSLGGRQGYQETQYF,TGCGCCAGCAGCTTGGGGGGACGACAGGGGTACCAAGAGACCCAGTACTTC
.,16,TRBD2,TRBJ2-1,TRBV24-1,CATSDFSLAGGFEQFF,TGTGCCACCAGTGATTTCAGTCTAGCGGGAGGGTTTGAGCAGTTCTTC
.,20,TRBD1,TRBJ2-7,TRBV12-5,CASGQKTDLGTGLYSYEQYF,TGTGCTAGTGGCCAAAAGACGGATCTAGGGACAGGCCTTTACTCCTACGAGCAGTACTTC
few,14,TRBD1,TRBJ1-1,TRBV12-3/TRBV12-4,CASSRGQEETEAFF,TGTGCCAGCAGCCGGGGACAGGAAGAAACTGAAGCTTTCTTT
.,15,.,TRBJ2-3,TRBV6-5,CASRAWTGETDTQYF,TGTGCCAGCAGGGCCTGGACCGGGGAGACAGATACGCAGTATTTT
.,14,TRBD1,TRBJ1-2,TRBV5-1,CASSDGQGAVGYTF,TGCGCCAGCAGCGACGGACAGGGTGCAGTTGGCTACACCTTC
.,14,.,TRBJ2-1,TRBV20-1,CSPQTGTGNNEQFF,TGCAGTCCACAAACCGGGACTGGAAACAATGAGCAGTTCTTC
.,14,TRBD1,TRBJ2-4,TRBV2,CASVGQGARNIQYF,TGTGCCAGCGTCGGACAGGGGGCGAGAAACATTCAGTACTTC